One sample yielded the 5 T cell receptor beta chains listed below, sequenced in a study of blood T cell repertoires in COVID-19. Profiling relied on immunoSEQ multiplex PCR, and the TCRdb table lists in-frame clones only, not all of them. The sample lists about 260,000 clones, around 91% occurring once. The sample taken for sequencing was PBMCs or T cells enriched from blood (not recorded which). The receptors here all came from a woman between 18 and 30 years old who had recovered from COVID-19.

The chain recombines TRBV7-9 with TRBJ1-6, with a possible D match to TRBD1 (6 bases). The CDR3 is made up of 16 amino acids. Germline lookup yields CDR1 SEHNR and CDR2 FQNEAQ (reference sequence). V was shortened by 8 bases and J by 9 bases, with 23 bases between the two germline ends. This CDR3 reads CASSPSRGGLGSPLHF. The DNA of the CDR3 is TGTGCCAGCTCCCCCTCTCGGGGGGGCCTCGGTTCACCCCTCCACTTT.

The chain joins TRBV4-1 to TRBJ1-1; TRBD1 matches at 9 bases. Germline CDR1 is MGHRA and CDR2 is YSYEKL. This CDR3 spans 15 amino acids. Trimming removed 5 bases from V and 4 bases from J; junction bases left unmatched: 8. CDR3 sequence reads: CASSARTGAPTEAFF. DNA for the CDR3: TGCGCCAGCAGCGCGAGGACAGGGGCTCCCACTGAAGCTTTCTTT.

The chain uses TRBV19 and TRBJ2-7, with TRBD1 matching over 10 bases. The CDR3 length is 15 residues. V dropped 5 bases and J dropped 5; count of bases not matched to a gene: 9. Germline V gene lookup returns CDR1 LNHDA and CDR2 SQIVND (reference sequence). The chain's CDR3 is CASSGRDRGAHEQYF. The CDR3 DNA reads TGTGCCAGTAGTGGACGGGACAGGGGCGCACACGAGCAGTACTTC.

The DNA for the CDR3 is TGTGCCAGCAGGCTGACTAGCGGGGGGCCACGAGATACGCAGTATTTT. Translating it yields CASRLTSGGPRDTQYF. The gene calls are TRBV27 and TRBJ2-3, with TRBD2 identical over 13 bases. Germline CDR1 and CDR2: MNHEY and SMNVEV (reference sequence). The ends lost 6 bases at V and 5 bases at J; junction bases unmatched: 8. The CDR3 is 16 residues long.

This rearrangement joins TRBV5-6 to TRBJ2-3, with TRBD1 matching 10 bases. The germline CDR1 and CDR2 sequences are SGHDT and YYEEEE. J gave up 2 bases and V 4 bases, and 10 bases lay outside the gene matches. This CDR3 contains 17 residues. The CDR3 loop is CASSMGTGDPTTDTQYF. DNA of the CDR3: TGTGCCAGCAGCATGGGGACAGGGGACCCGACCACAGATACGCAGTATTTT.